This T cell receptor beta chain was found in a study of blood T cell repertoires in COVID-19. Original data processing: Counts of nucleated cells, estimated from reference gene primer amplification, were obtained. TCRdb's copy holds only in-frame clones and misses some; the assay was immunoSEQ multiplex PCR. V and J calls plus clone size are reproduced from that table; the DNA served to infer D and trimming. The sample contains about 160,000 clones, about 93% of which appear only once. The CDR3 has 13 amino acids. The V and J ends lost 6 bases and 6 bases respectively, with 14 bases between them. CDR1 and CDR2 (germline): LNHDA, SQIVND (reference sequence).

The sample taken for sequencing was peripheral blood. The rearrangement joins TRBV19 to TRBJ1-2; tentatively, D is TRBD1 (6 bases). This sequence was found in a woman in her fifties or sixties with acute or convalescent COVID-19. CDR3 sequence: CASRRTGKDGYTF. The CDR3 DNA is TGTGCCAGTAGGCGAACAGGGAAAGATGGCTACACCTTC.